The clone carrying this T cell receptor beta chain appeared many times. Its target is unknown. The sample is drawn from a study of T cells in Graves' hyperthyroidism and ophthalmopathy. Among the patients, aged 18 to 65, hyperthyroidism was newly diagnosed and had lasted under 2 months. The CDR3 is 15 residues long. The V gene's germline CDR1 is SEHNR and CDR2 FQNEAQ (reference sequence). With 4 bases removed from V and 1 base from J, the gap between germline ends came to 14 bases. The study's findings and limits: Stable hyperthyroidism and ophthalmopathy were separated using 13 V-J signatures.

TCR beta CDR3 region amplification was performed from RNA transcripts. The HTBI primer set was used in a first-round RT-PCR of the TCR CDR3. Using its own MiXCR run on the multiplex PCR reads, TCRdb lists one record per CDR3 protein. Counted here are some 600,000 distinct CDR3 sequences, around 46% occurring once; the ten biggest clones make up 6.5% to 9%. Input material: peripheral blood or thyroid tissue (not recorded which). This clonotype was obtained from a woman aged 18-35 years with Graves' hyperthyroidism. The genes are TRBV7-9 and TRBJ2-7; D possibly uses TRBD1 or TRBD2 (5 bases each). CDR3 DNA: TGTGCCAGCAGCTCCGGGACGGAACCTTCCTACGAGCAGTACTTC. Amino acid sequence: CASSSGTEPSYEQYF.